This TCR beta chain was identified in a study of response to subunit inactivated influenza vaccine. A single record per CDR3 protein comes from TCRdb applying MiXCR to the RT-PCR reads. The sample shows roughly 780,000 distinct CDR3 sequences, about a fifth of them seen only once. Losses at the gene ends were 6 bases for V and 7 bases for J; bases not matched to a gene: 19. CDR3 length: 17 residues. From germline, CDR1 is DFQATT and CDR2 SNEGSKA (reference sequence). The TCR was taken from a man aged 50 to 59 who received an inactivated influenza vaccine. This chain links TRBV20-1 with TRBJ2-1; the match to TRBD1 covers 9 bases. The material sequenced was PBMCs from blood, taken roughly 5 days after vaccination. The CDR3 DNA reads TGCAGTGCGCACTCCTTATACCGGGACAGGGCCTGGAATGAGCAGTTCTTC. Amino acid sequence: CSAHSLYRDRAWNEQFF.